This T cell receptor (beta chain) was sequenced in a study of T cells in Graves' hyperthyroidism and ophthalmopathy. Study-wide results and caveats: Ophthalmopathy got predicted by the model a median around six months before its onset.

The CDR3 runs 15 residues. Germline CDR1 and CDR2: SGHKS and YYEKEE (reference sequence). With 0 bases removed from V and 1 base from J, the gap between germline ends came to 10 bases. This clonotype came up many times. The antigen is unknown. Calling Graves' hyperthyroidism stable meant ophthalmopathy did not progress within 18 months. Clinical symptoms, serum thyroxine, TRAb, thyroid ultrasound and orbital computed tomography established diagnosis. There were TCR beta CDR3 regions amplified from RNA transcripts. During a first-round RT-PCR of the TCR CDR3, the HTBI primer set was used. TCRdb reprocessed the multiplex PCR reads via MiXCR and lists one record per CDR3 protein. The sample has about 400,000 distinct CDR3 sequences; roughly 15% are singletons.

V and J are TRBV5-5 and TRBJ1-1; no reliable D call. The sequenced sample consisted of blood. The origin of this receptor is a woman aged 18-35 years with Graves' hyperthyroidism. Here the CDR3 DNA reads TGTGCCAGCAGCTTGGGTATCTTTCCGAACACTGAAGCTTTCTTT. Translation: CASSLGIFPNTEAFF.